The clone carrying this T cell receptor (beta chain) was detected many times. Regarding time point: pre-sensitization, week 0. Treatment of the sample: therapeutic diphenylcyclopropenone sensitization with weekly scalp DPC. The sample originates from a study of human T cells and chemical hapten exposure. Overall study context: Small discrepancies in pooled library volume mainly accounted for the varying TCR yields per sample.

This CDR3 is built from 12 residues. CDR1 and CDR2 from the germline V gene are SNHLY and FYNNEI. The V and J ends lost 4 bases and 7 bases respectively, with 10 bases between them. The library labeled individual cDNA molecules by adding unique molecular identifiers to them. How the authors handled the data: Sampled TCR counts reached a median of roughly 100,000 per sample, with values ranging from 23,224 to 690,600. TCRdb itself ran the RACE reads through MiXCR, one entry per CDR3 protein. TCRdb, rather than the study authors, made the V and J calls. The sample includes roughly 380,000 distinct CDR3 sequences, about 5.1% of them seen just once.

The specimen was whole blood, collected in connection with sensitization to the hapten diphenylcyclopropenone (DPC). The clonotype comes from a woman aged 50 to 60 with alopecia areata. Some clones in this sample may be carry-over from other donors' samples. This rearrangement joins TRBV2 to TRBJ1-2, with D possibly matching TRBD1 (6 bases). CDR3 amino acids: CASSAGESGYTF. CDR3 sequence (DNA): TGTGCCAGCAGTGCAGGGGAGTCTGGCTACACCTTC. The variable domain in full, with the rest retrieved from reference TRBV2 and TRBJ1-2, is EPEVTQTPSHQVTQMGQEVILRCVPISNHLYFYWYRQILGQKVEFLVSFYNNEISEKSEIFDDQFSVERPDGSNFTLKIRSTKLEDSAMYFCASSAGESGYTFGSGTRLTVV.